The 26 T cell receptor beta chains reported below all come from one sample, sequenced in a study of spatial heterogeneity in lung cancer. MiXCR, run by TCRdb on the 5' RACE reads, gives a single entry per CDR3 protein. The sample lists 49,000 or so distinct CDR3 sequences; over 9.5% were seen once. Time point of the sample: blood at routine non-recurrence follow-up after resection. The material sequenced was PBMCs, taken at follow-up. The receptors shown here come from a male donor with early-stage non-small cell lung cancer.

The chain combines TRBV20-1 with TRBJ2-1; TRBD1 aligns across 8 bases. The J segment lost 6 bases and the V segment lost 6 bases, leaving 7 bases of the junction unmatched. Per the germline V gene, CDR1 is DFQATT and CDR2 is SNEGSKA (reference sequence). This CDR3 contains 13 residues. The CDR3 protein is CSAPTGTGNEQFF. In DNA, the CDR3 is TGCAGTGCGCCCACCGGGACAGGCAATGAGCAGTTCTTC.

This clonotype was recorded at least ten times. V is TRBV7-2 and J is TRBJ2-6, with 9 bases lining up with TRBD1. The CDR3 loop spans 18 amino acids. The ends lost 3 bases at V and 9 bases at J; junction bases unmatched: 15. Germline CDR1 is SGHTA and CDR2 is FQGNSA. The CDR3 DNA sequence: TGTGCCAGCAGCTTGATCCGGGACAGGGTCTATGAGAACAACGTCCTGACTTTC. Translated: CASSLIRDRVYENNVLTF.

This clonotype showed up many times. The rearrangement links TRBV12-3 or TRBV12-4 to TRBJ2-7; TRBD1 might be the D (5 bases). The CDR3 sequence is 14 residues long. Trimming pared 7 bases from V and 3 bases from J, leaving 16 bases between. The CDR3 nucleotides are TGTGCCAGCAACCCCAGAGGCAGGGACTACGAGCAGTACTTC. Translated: CASNPRGRDYEQYF.

At least ten counts were recorded for this clonotype. The chain recombines TRBV18 with TRBJ2-7, with D tentatively TRBD1 (5 bases). V lost 3 bases, J lost 0 bases, and 9 bases lay in between. The CDR3 loop spans 14 amino acids. Germline V gene data show CDR1 as KGHSH and CDR2 as LQKENI. As DNA, the CDR3 is TGTGCCAGCTCACCTCCGGACATCTCCTACGAGCAGTACTTC. Translating it yields CASSPPDISYEQYF.

Many counts were recorded for this clonotype. J is TRBJ2-1 and V is TRBV12-3 or TRBV12-4; D is unclear. V dropped 1 base and J dropped 5 bases, with 12 bases sitting between them. The CDR3 loop spans 15 amino acids. This CDR3 reads CASSLGFLLDNEQFF. CDR3 nucleotides: TGTGCCAGCAGTTTAGGGTTTCTACTCGACAATGAGCAGTTCTTC.

V gene TRBV7-2 combines with J gene TRBJ2-1; no reliable D call. V lost 1 base and J lost 6, with 7 bases in between. CDR1 is SGHTA and CDR2 is FQGNSA in the germline V gene. The length of the CDR3 is 13 residues. The CDR3 sequence is CASSLVQFNEQFF. The CDR3 DNA is TGTGCCAGCAGCTTAGTTCAGTTCAATGAGCAGTTCTTC.

This clonotype was recorded many times. The gene calls are TRBV12-3 or TRBV12-4 and TRBJ1-5; D gene unclear. The CDR3 consists of 14 residues. V gave up 3 bases and J gave up 3 bases, with 9 bases separating them. CDR3 DNA sequence: TGTGCCAGCAGTTTTTTGGACCCCAATCAGCCCCAGCATTTT. Translated: CASSFLDPNQPQHF.

Remarks on this clonotype: One end of the junction varies from germline; a read error may be responsible. The chain couples TRBV7-6 to TRBJ2-5; TRBD2 is a possible D gene (7 bases). Germline V gene sequence: CDR1 SGHVS, CDR2 FNYEAQ. The CDR3 has 15 residues. The CDR3 spells CASIHRGGPQETQHF. The CDR3 nucleotides are TGTGCCAGCATCCATAGGGGGGGGCCACAAGAGACCCAGCACTTC.

With regard to this clonotype: Germline is not matched at one junction end, which may reflect a read error. The gene calls are TRBV7-9 and TRBJ2-7; 9 bases align to TRBD2. Germline V gene sequence: CDR1 SEHNR, CDR2 FQNEAQ (reference sequence). This CDR3 has 14 residues. CDR3 protein: CASRLAGETYEQYF. In DNA, the CDR3 is TGTGCCAGCAGATTAGCGGGAGAGACCTACGAGCAGTACTTC.

This clonotype was detected ten times or more. The chain is built from TRBV7-2 and TRBJ2-1; perhaps TRBD2 as D (6 bases). The V gene lost 5 bases and the J gene lost 4 bases, with 12 bases spanning the gap. CDR1 and CDR2 (germline): SGHTA, FQGNSA. There are 14 residues in the CDR3. As DNA, the CDR3 is TGTGCCAGCAGCGGGGCGGGACTTTACAATGAGCAGTTCTTC. Protein sequence: CASSGAGLYNEQFF.

This chain joins TRBV2 and TRBJ1-2; TRBD1 agrees at 7 bases. The CDR3 covers 16 residues. After removal of 4 bases from V and 4 bases from J, the junction contained 12 bases not matched to a gene. Per the germline V gene, CDR1 is SNHLY and CDR2 is FYNNEI. Written as DNA, the CDR3 is TGTGCCAGCAGTGGTCGGACAGGAACCGCCCTCTATGGCTACACCTTC. This translates into CASSGRTGTALYGYTF. Together with reference TRBV2 and TRBJ1-2, the CDR3 gives the full variable domain: EPEVTQTPSHQVTQMGQEVILRCVPISNHLYFYWYRQILGQKVEFLVSFYNNEISEKSEIFDDQFSVERPDGSNFTLKIRSTKLEDSAMYFCASSGRTGTALYGYTFGSGTRLTVV.

The J gene is TRBJ1-5, the V gene TRBV19; 11 bases match TRBD1. Germline V gene data show CDR1 as LNHDA and CDR2 as SQIVND (reference sequence). CDR3 length: 15 amino acids. J lost 2 bases, V lost 6 bases, and 3 bases had no gene match. The CDR3 nucleotides are TGTGCCAGTAGGTGGACAGGGGGCCGCAATCAGCCCCAGCATTTT. It is translated as CASRWTGGRNQPQHF.

Details on this clonotype: A read error may explain this, as a much larger clone is one base away. V gene TRBV4-1 combines with J gene TRBJ2-7; 8 bases match TRBD2. The CDR3 is 13 residues long. The germline V gene encodes CDR1 MGHRA and CDR2 YSYEKL. CDR3 loop: CASSHGGGYKQYF. The CDR3 nucleotides read TGCGCCAGCAGCCACGGGGGGGGCTACAAGCAGTACTTC.

This clonotype has at least ten counts. The CDR3 nucleotides are TGCAGCGTTCTGGTTGTAACGGGGCTAACCTACGAGCAGTACTTC. The encoded protein is CSVLVVTGLTYEQYF. The chain links TRBV29-1 to TRBJ2-7; D possibly matches TRBD1 or TRBD2 (5 bases each). CDR3 size: 15 residues. The V gene's germline CDR1 is SQVTM and CDR2 ANQGSEA. Trimming removed 5 bases from V and 2 bases from J, with 19 bases in between.

The chain links TRBV9 to TRBJ1-2; D unresolved. There are 13 residues in the CDR3. Germline assignment: CDR1 SGDLS and CDR2 YYNGEE. Between the trimmed V and J ends, which lost 0 bases and 5 bases, there was a span of 8 bases. CDR3: CASSVVLRYGYTF. The CDR3 region has the DNA TGTGCCAGCAGCGTAGTCCTTAGATATGGCTACACCTTC.

This clonotype has a handful of counts. The chain has TRBV28 and TRBJ1-1; D ambiguous. Per the germline V gene, CDR1 is MDHEN and CDR2 is SYDVKM. V was clipped by 6 bases and J by 1 base, with 18 bases between them. The CDR3 loop spans 16 amino acids. The CDR3 DNA reads TGTGCCAGCAGCCCCTCAAGTCTGGTACGGAACACTGAAGCTTTCTTT. Translating it yields CASSPSSLVRNTEAFF.

This clonotype was picked up many times. CDR3: CASSYQDTQQPQHF. CDR3 coding DNA: TGTGCCAGCAGTTACCAGGACACTCAACAGCCCCAGCATTTT. This rearrangement joins TRBV2 to TRBJ1-5; D possibly corresponds to TRBD1 (5 bases). The germline CDR1 and CDR2 sequences are SNHLY and FYNNEI. Trimming cost V 5 bases and J 7 bases, with 15 bases left between them. The CDR3 is made up of 14 amino acids.

This clonotype was seen ten or more times. V and J are TRBV7-2 and TRBJ1-5; no definite D call. CDR1 and CDR2 from the germline V gene are SGHTA and FQGNSA. Trimming pared 8 bases from V and 7 bases from J, leaving 15 bases between. CDR3 length: 13 residues. The CDR3 sequence: CASQVRSGQPQHF. The CDR3 coding sequence is TGTGCCAGCCAGGTTAGGTCCGGGCAGCCCCAGCATTTT.

This clonotype was seen repeatedly, ten times or more. The rearrangement joins TRBV4-3 to TRBJ2-1; 9 nucleotides match TRBD2. This CDR3 region has 14 residues. The germline gives CDR1 LGHNA, CDR2 YSLEER. Trimming took 6 bases from V and 9 from J; bases not matched to a gene: 9. The CDR3: CASRGSGGRGEQFF. The DNA of the CDR3 is TGCGCCAGCAGGGGGTCAGGCGGGAGGGGTGAGCAGTTCTTC.

In this sample, this clonotype turned up many times. The chain couples TRBV20-1 to TRBJ2-1, with D tentatively TRBD1 (5 bases). V lost 1 base and J 6 bases, leaving 22 bases between the germline ends. Germline V gene data show CDR1 as DFQATT and CDR2 as SNEGSKA (reference sequence). This CDR3 has 17 residues. The CDR3 region is CSARVLSAWTPINEQFF. CDR3 in DNA: TGCAGTGCTAGAGTGTTATCAGCCTGGACACCTATCAATGAGCAGTTCTTC.

The sample holds many counts of this clonotype. The chain uses TRBV11-1 and TRBJ1-1; 8 bases line up with TRBD1. The germline V gene has CDR1 SGHAT and CDR2 FQDESV (reference sequence). CDR3 length: 12 residues. V was pared by 3 bases and J by 7 bases, with 1 base of the junction left unmatched. The CDR3 region has the DNA TGTGCCAGCAGCTTTGGACAGGGTGAAGCTTTCTTT. This encodes CASSFGQGEAFF.

The chain carries TRBV4-3 and TRBJ2-1; unclear D gene. V was cut by 3 bases and J by 6 bases, with 9 bases left in between. The germline V gene has CDR1 LGHNA and CDR2 YSLEER. This CDR3 has 13 residues. The CDR3 region is CASSQSGINEQFF. The CDR3 bases are TGCGCCAGCAGCCAGAGTGGTATCAATGAGCAGTTCTTC.

This clonotype occurred many times. This chain connects TRBV5-4 to TRBJ2-1; D unclear. The V and J ends lost 4 bases and 4 bases respectively, with 12 bases between them. The length of the CDR3 is 14 residues. Germline V CDR1 and CDR2: SGHNT, YYREEE (reference sequence). The CDR3 nucleotides read TGTGCCAGCAGCACAGATTTGGTTTACAATGAGCAGTTCTTC. Protein sequence: CASSTDLVYNEQFF.

This clonotype was observed at least ten times. The V call is TRBV3-1, the J call TRBJ1-6; TRBD1 matches 7 bases. The V gene's germline CDR1 is LGHDT and CDR2 YNNKEL (reference sequence). There are 15 residues in the CDR3. The V gene end was trimmed by 1 base and the J gene end by 11 bases; junction bases not matched to a gene: 8. The CDR3 nucleotides are TGTGCCAGCAGCCAAGGGACAGGACGGAATGCACCCCTCCACTTT. Residues: CASSQGTGRNAPLHF.

This clonotype was seen more than once but under ten times. The V call is TRBV7-8, the J call TRBJ1-3; D is uncertain. V was clipped by 3 bases and J by 1 base, with 4 bases between them. Germline loops: CDR1 SGHVS, CDR2 FQNEAQ. The CDR3 consists of 13 residues. CDR3 bases: TGTGCCAGCAGCTTCGAGTCTGGAAACACCATATATTTT. It specifies CASSFESGNTIYF. Together with reference TRBV7-8 and TRBJ1-3, the CDR3 gives the full variable domain: GAGVSQSPRYKVAKRGQDVALRCDPISGHVSLFWYQQALGQGPEFLTYFQNEAQLDKSGLPSDRFFAERPEGSVSTLKIQRTQQEDSAVYLCASSFESGNTIYFGEGSWLTVV.

The rearrangement uses TRBV7-2 and TRBJ2-1, with 12 bases identical to TRBD1. The J segment lost 8 bases and the V segment lost 2 bases, leaving 4 bases of the junction unmatched. There are 15 residues in the CDR3. CDR1 is SGHTA, CDR2 FQGNSA, per germline. This chain's CDR3 is CASSLTGTGGDEQFF. In DNA, the CDR3 is TGTGCCAGCAGCTTAACCGGGACAGGGGGCGATGAGCAGTTCTTC.